The TCR beta chain described here comes from a study of technical replicates of blood from a handful of donors. Losses at the gene ends were 4 bases for V and 6 bases for J; bases not matched to a gene: 7. Germline V gene data show CDR1 as LNHDA and CDR2 as SQIVND (reference sequence). The CDR3 has 15 amino acids. Profiled with immunoSEQ multiplex PCR; TCRdb holds only in-frame clones, not every one. The sample includes approximately 92,000 clones, around 95% of them seen just once. The sequenced sample was T cells isolated from PBMCs. V is TRBV19 and J is TRBJ1-5; 9 positions agree with TRBD1. The sequence was obtained from a human donor in good health. For the CDR3, the DNA is TGTGCCAGTAGTACTGGACAGGGGAGGGGTCAGCCCCAGCATTTT. It translates to CASSTGQGRGQPQHF.